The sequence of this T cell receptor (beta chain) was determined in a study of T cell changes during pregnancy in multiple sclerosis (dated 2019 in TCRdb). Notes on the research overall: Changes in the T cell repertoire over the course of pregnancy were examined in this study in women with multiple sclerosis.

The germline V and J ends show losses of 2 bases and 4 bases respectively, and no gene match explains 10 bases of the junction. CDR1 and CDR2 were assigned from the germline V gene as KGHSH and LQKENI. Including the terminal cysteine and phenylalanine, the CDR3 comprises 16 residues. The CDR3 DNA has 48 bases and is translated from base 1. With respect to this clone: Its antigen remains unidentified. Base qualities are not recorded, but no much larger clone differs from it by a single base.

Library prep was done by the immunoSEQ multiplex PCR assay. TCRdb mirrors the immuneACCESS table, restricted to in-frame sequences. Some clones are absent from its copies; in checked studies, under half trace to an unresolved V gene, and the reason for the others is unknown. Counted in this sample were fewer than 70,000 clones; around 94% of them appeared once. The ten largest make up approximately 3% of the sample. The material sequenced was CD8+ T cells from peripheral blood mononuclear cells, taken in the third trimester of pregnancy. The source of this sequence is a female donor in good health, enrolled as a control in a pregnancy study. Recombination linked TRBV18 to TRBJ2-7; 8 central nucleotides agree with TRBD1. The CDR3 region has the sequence CASSPNIGQGRYEQYF. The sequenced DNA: TGTGCCAGCTCACCAAACATAGGACAGGGAAGGTACGAGCAGTACTTC.